This TCR beta chain comes out of a study of blood T cell repertoires in COVID-19. Study-wide context: COVID-19 samples collected from the United States, Italy and Spain covered acute and convalescent phases. Sources were T cells, B-cell-depleted T cells, or PBMCs; the material itself was cDNA or gDNA.

Germline CDR1 MNHEY, CDR2 SMNVEV (reference sequence). The CDR3 is 15 amino acids. V lost 0 bases and J lost 1, with 9 bases in between. The assay was immunoSEQ multiplex PCR, and TCRdb's table has in-frame clones only and misses some. The sample holds under 75,000 clones; around 80% are singletons and the top ten take approximately 6%. Sequencing was performed on peripheral blood. The J gene is TRBJ1-1, the V gene TRBV27; unclear D gene. This TCR was sampled from a woman aged 70-85 years with acute or convalescent COVID-19. CDR3 loop: CASSLSLVRNTEAFF. The CDR3 region has the DNA TGTGCCAGCAGTTTATCGCTGGTTAGGAACACTGAAGCTTTCTTT.